This passage covers 4 T cell receptor beta chains from one sample sequenced in a study of radiotherapy plus CTLA-4 blockade in lung cancer. The protocol was immunoSEQ multiplex PCR, while the TCRdb copy is restricted to in-frame clones and leaves out a portion. Counted here are tens of thousands of clones, about three quarters occurring once; the ten biggest clones make up roughly 2.4%. The specimen was peripheral blood, collected from a patient treated with radiotherapy plus ipilimumab. Receptors originate from a human donor with non-small cell lung cancer whose response to radiotherapy plus ipilimumab could not be evaluated.

This chain uses TRBV28 with TRBJ2-4; 9 bases agree with TRBD2. The CDR3 is 15 residues long. The V segment lost 6 bases and the J segment 8 bases; nucleotides outside the gene matches: 11. CDR1 is MDHEN, CDR2 SYDVKM, per germline. The CDR3 protein is CASRSLAGSSYIQYF. CDR3 coding DNA: TGTGCCAGCAGATCGCTAGCGGGGAGTAGCTACATTCAGTACTTC.

In this sample, this clone turned up a few times. V usage is TRBV13 and J usage is TRBJ2-7; the D gene is possibly TRBD2 (6 bases). The CDR3 consists of 13 residues. V was cut by 5 bases and J by 3 bases, with 11 bases left in between. Germline values: CDR1 PRHDT, CDR2 FYEKMQ (reference sequence). CDR3 in amino acids: CASSKGTFYEQYF. The CDR3, as DNA: TGTGCCAGCAGCAAAGGGACTTTCTACGAGCAGTACTTC. The whole variable domain, remainder taken from reference TRBV13 and TRBJ2-7, is AAGVIQSPRHLIKEKRETATLKCYPIPRHDTVYWYQQGPGQDPQFLISFYEKMQSDKGSIPDRFSAQQFSDYHSELNMSSLELGDSALYFCASSKGTFYEQYFGPGTRLTVT.

The chain is built from TRBV7-2 and TRBJ1-6; 11 positions agree with TRBD1. Looked up from germline, CDR1 is SGHTA and CDR2 is FQGNSA. Losses at the gene ends were 5 bases for V and 7 bases for J; bases not matched to a gene: 10. The length of the CDR3 is 17 residues. Here the CDR3 DNA reads TGTGCCAGCAGCCGCGGACAGGGGGCGACCCGGAATTCACCCCTCCACTTT. Amino acid sequence: CASSRGQGATRNSPLHF.

The rearrangement joins TRBV7-8 to TRBJ2-7; D is possibly TRBD2 (6 bases). The CDR3 has 15 residues. The germline V gene has CDR1 SGHVS and CDR2 FQNEAQ. Trimming cost V 5 bases and J 0 bases, with 14 bases left between them. CDR3 nucleotide sequence: TGTGCCAGCAGCCTGATCGGGAGCGCCTCCTACGAGCAGTACTTC. This encodes CASSLIGSASYEQYF.